The rows below give T cell receptor beta chains drawn from one sample of a study of regulatory T cells in long-lasting Graves disease. Using its own MiXCR run on the multiplex PCR reads, TCRdb lists one record per CDR3 protein. The sample lists 300,000 to 400,000 distinct CDR3 sequences; 18% were seen once. The sample here was peripheral blood mononuclear cells (PBMCs), taken at new diagnosis, from a patient treated with antithyroid drugs. The receptors shown here come from a female donor with Graves disease. Both conserved end residues are part of each CDR3. Fields, in order: clone size, J gene, V gene, D gene, CDR3 DNA, CDR3 protein. D genes are given only for firm matches. Size is omitted from some rows. Given values are once, few, many or a class for expanded clones.

>many|TRBJ2-3|TRBV24-1|TRBD1
TGTGCCACCAGTGGCGTGGGACAGGGCGCCACAGATACGCAGTATTTT
CATSGVGQGATDTQYF
>many|TRBJ2-7|TRBV2|.
TGTGCCAGCAGGCGGGACACAGCCTACGAGCAGTACTTC
CASRRDTAYEQYF
>few|TRBJ2-1|TRBV7-9|.
TGTGCCAGCAGCTTACTTCAGGCATCCTACAATGAGCAGTTCTTC
CASSLLQASYNEQFF
>few|TRBJ1-2|TRBV3-1|.
TGTGCCACTCGGGGCGGGAGTTCGGCTGGCTACACCTTC
CATRGGSSAGYTF
>few|TRBJ1-2|TRBV9|.
TGTGCCAGCAGCTCCCGAGAAGGGAGCTATGGCTACACCTTC
CASSSREGSYGYTF
>few|TRBJ2-1|TRBV28|.
TGTGCCAGCAGACCCATTGACAGGGGAGGGGACAATGAGCAGTTCTTC
CASRPIDRGGDNEQFF
>.|TRBJ2-1|TRBV20-1|TRBD2
TGCAGTGCTAGAGGTCAGCGAGCGGGATCCTACAATGAGCAGTTCTTC
CSARGQRAGSYNEQFF
>.|TRBJ1-6|TRBV18|.
TGTGCCAGCTCACCGGGGACGGATTATAATTCACCCCTCCACTTT
CASSPGTDYNSPLHF
>many|TRBJ2-7|TRBV20-1|.
TGCAGTGCTGTCCCGCCCGTTAGCTCCTACGAGCAGTACTTC
CSAVPPVSSYEQYF
>many|TRBJ2-7|TRBV3-1|.
TGTGCCAGCAGCCAAGGGGTGTCGAGCTCCTACGAGCAGTACTTC
CASSQGVSSSYEQYF
>many|TRBJ2-3|TRBV2|.
TGTGCCAGCAGAACGGTAGATACGCAGTATTTT
CASRTVDTQYF
>many|TRBJ1-2|TRBV7-9|.
TGTGCCAGCAGCACCCAGGGGCACTATGGCTACACCTTC
CASSTQGHYGYTF
>few|TRBJ2-1|TRBV5-1|TRBD1
TGCGCCAGCAGCCCCGGGACAGGGCCCTACAATGAGCAGTTCTTC
CASSPGTGPYNEQFF
>.|TRBJ2-1|TRBV28|TRBD2
TGTGCCAGCAGTTTGTGGGAGGGCCCCTACAATGAGCAGTTCTTC
CASSLWEGPYNEQFF
>many|TRBJ1-1|TRBV7-9|.
TGTGCCAGCAGCCGGCTCGGGGGGGGAACTGAAGCTTTCTTT
CASSRLGGGTEAFF
>.|TRBJ1-5|TRBV27|.
TGTGCCAGCAGTTCCCAGATCAATCAGCCCCAGCATTTT
CASSSQINQPQHF
>many|TRBJ1-5|TRBV27|.
TGTGCCAGCAGCCTCGGGTTGAATAGCAATCAGCCCCAGCATTTT
CASSLGLNSNQPQHF
>many|TRBJ1-1|TRBV12-3/TRBV12-4|.
TGTGCCAGCAGTTTCCCGGGTAGGATAACTGAAGCTTTCTTT
CASSFPGRITEAFF
>many|TRBJ2-7|TRBV28|.
TGTGCCAGCAGTGTAGCCACGGGGCTTCCTAAGGGGCAGTACTTC
CASSVATGLPKGQYF
>many|TRBJ2-3|TRBV29-1|.
TGCAGCGTTGAAGGGGAGGCAGGGACAGATACGCAGTATTTT
CSVEGEAGTDTQYF
>many|TRBJ1-1|TRBV28|.
TGTGCCAGCAGTTTGCAGATCACTGAAGCTTTCTTT
CASSLQITEAFF
>many|TRBJ2-1|TRBV20-1|TRBD2
TGCAGTGCCATTAGCGGGAGTGTCATCAATGAGCAGTTCTTC
CSAISGSVINEQFF
>.|TRBJ2-1|TRBV28|TRBD1
TGTGCCAGCAGTTTACCCTCCGCGACAGGGTCGGAAAAGCAGTTCTTC
CASSLPSATGSEKQFF
>.|TRBJ1-4|TRBV6-1|.
TGTGCCAGCAGTCCGACCCAGGAATATGGTGAAAAACTGTTTTTT
CASSPTQEYGEKLFF
>.|TRBJ2-7|TRBV27|.
TGTGCCAGCAGTTTCCTCCTCGAGCAGTACTTC
CASSFLLEQYF
>few|TRBJ2-2|TRBV7-9|TRBD1
TGTGCCAGCAGCTTAATGGGACAGGGCTTCGGGGAGCTGTTTTTT
CASSLMGQGFGELFF
>many|TRBJ2-2|TRBV3-1|.
TGTGCCAGCAGCCAGTTCCGAGGCGCGGGCACCGGGGAGCTGTTTTTT
CASSQFRGAGTGELFF
>many|TRBJ2-7|TRBV28|TRBD1
TGTGCCAGCAGTTCTCCCGGGACAGGGGGGGGAAGGACCTACGAGCAGTACTTC
CASSSPGTGGGRTYEQYF
>.|TRBJ2-4|TRBV6-1|TRBD1
TGTGCCAGCAGTGAACCAGGGGGAACCAAAAACATTCAGTACTTC
CASSEPGGTKNIQYF
>.|TRBJ2-2|TRBV2|.
TGTGCCACCACGGCGGCTACCGGCTCCGGGGAGCTGTTTTTT
CATTAATGSGELFF
>.|TRBJ2-2|TRBV28|.
TGTGCCAGCAGTCGCCTAAGGCCCGGGGAGCTGTTTTTT
CASSRLRPGELFF
>many|TRBJ1-1|TRBV6-1|TRBD1
TGTGCCAGCAGCCCCTACAGGGGGGACACTGAAGCTTTCTTT
CASSPYRGDTEAFF
>many|TRBJ1-1|TRBV20-1|.
TGCAGTGCTAGTGAGGGACAAGAAGCTTTCTTT
CSASEGQEAFF
>many|TRBJ1-2|TRBV28|.
TGTGCCAGCACGGGAGGGGCATGGGCTAACTATGGCTACACCTTC
CASTGGAWANYGYTF
>many|TRBJ1-2|TRBV30|.
TGTGCCTTCTACAGGTTACCTAACTATGGCTACACCTTC
CAFYRLPNYGYTF
>many|TRBJ2-7|TRBV27|TRBD1
TGTGCCAGCAGTTTGACAGGGCGGTCCTACGAGCAGTACTTC
CASSLTGRSYEQYF
>many|TRBJ2-7|TRBV28|TRBD2
TGTGCCAGCAGCGCCCCTAGCGGGAGTATGTACGAGCAGTACTTC
CASSAPSGSMYEQYF
>.|TRBJ1-5|TRBV19|.
TGTGCCAGTAGTACCCCAGGAGGGGGGGCAGTTCAGCCCCAGCATTTT
CASSTPGGGAVQPQHF
>many|TRBJ2-7|TRBV7-2|TRBD2
TGTGCCAGCAGCTCTAGCGGGGCCTACGAGCAGTACTTC
CASSSSGAYEQYF